These 3 T cell receptor beta chains were all obtained from the same sample, sequenced in a study of beta chain features in type 1 diabetes. Every isolated RNA sample was fully reverse transcribed, so sequencing captured expressed TCRB transcripts. Using immunoSEQ multiplex PCR, the repertoire was profiled, and TCRdb retains in-frame clones only, with some absent. The table lists more than 300,000 clones, around an eighth of them singletons. The material sequenced was naive CD4+ T cells from blood. The source of these receptors is a young man in good health.

This clone was seen a few times. The chain uses TRBV4-2 and TRBJ2-1; no clear D. CDR3 length equals 16 residues. V dropped 0 bases and J dropped 0 bases, with 9 bases sitting between them. In germline, CDR1 is LGHNA, CDR2 YNFKEQ. DNA of the CDR3: TGTGCCAGCAGCCAAGAGGCGGAAAGCTCCTACAATGAGCAGTTCTTC. It specifies CASSQEAESSYNEQFF.

This clone was counted a few times. This chain connects TRBV18 to TRBJ1-1; the match to TRBD1 covers 8 bases. CDR3 length: 15 amino acids. The junction had 7 bases not matched to a gene; V was cut back by 1 base and J by 6 bases. Germline V gives CDR1 KGHSH, CDR2 LQKENI. The CDR3 here is CASSPRTGRTAEAFF. In DNA form, the CDR3 reads TGTGCCAGCTCACCACGGACAGGGCGAACCGCTGAAGCTTTCTTT.

Turning to this clone: This specimen includes other DNA sequences encoding the same CDR3. V gene TRBV28 combines with J gene TRBJ2-7, with 9 nucleotides matching TRBD1. CDR1 is MDHEN and CDR2 is SYDVKM in the germline V gene. The CDR3 has 14 amino acids. The V and J ends lost 4 bases and 2 bases, in that order; junction bases with no gene match: 3. CDR3 DNA: TGTGCCAGCAGTTCGGGACAGGGCCCCTACGAGCAGTACTTC. Translation: CASSSGQGPYEQYF.